The 21 T cell receptor beta chains presented below share a single source sample, sequenced in a study of blood T cell repertoires in COVID-19. The assay was immunoSEQ multiplex PCR, and TCRdb's table has in-frame clones only and misses some. The sample lists around 97,000 clones; approximately 89% were seen once. Sequencing was carried out using peripheral blood. These receptors were collected from a human donor in a cohort sampled during active COVID-19.

The chain has TRBV18 and TRBJ2-5; the D is unclear. The germline gives CDR1 KGHSH, CDR2 LQKENI. Trimming removed 0 bases at V and 2 bases at J, with 16 bases between. There are 17 residues in the CDR3. This CDR3 reads CASSPPGVRNVQETQYF. The CDR3 DNA follows: TGTGCCAGCTCACCACCAGGCGTGAGGAACGTACAAGAGACCCAGTACTTC.

The chain uses TRBV7-6 and TRBJ2-7; D gene ambiguous. This CDR3 contains 11 residues. CDR1 and CDR2 (germline): SGHVS, FNYEAQ. Trimming took 5 bases from V and 6 from J, leaving 8 bases between them. CDR3 DNA: TGTGCCAGCAGCCTGCGCGGCGAGCAGTACTTC. Its translation is CASSLRGEQYF.

The chain combines TRBV19 with TRBJ2-5; D unclear. The germline V and J ends were trimmed by 5 bases and 4 bases, with 8 bases remaining between them. Germline CDR1 and CDR2: LNHDA and SQIVND (reference sequence). The CDR3 is 12 amino acids. CDR3 region: CASSQVGETQYF. The CDR3 nucleotides are TGTGCCAGTAGTCAGGTGGGAGAGACCCAGTACTTC.

This clone was seen a single time. The J gene is TRBJ2-3, the V gene TRBV6-6; tentative D call: TRBD2 (6 bases). The germline CDR1 and CDR2 sequences are MNHNY and SVGAGI (reference sequence). V dropped 5 bases and J dropped 8 bases, with 11 bases sitting between them. This CDR3 has 12 amino acids. The CDR3 is CASSPSETTQYF. CDR3 in DNA: TGTGCCAGCAGTCCTAGCGAGACTACGCAGTATTTT.

This chain links TRBV5-4 with TRBJ2-2, with D possibly matching TRBD2 (5 bases). From germline, CDR1 is SGHNT and CDR2 YYREEE (reference sequence). CDR3 length equals 16 residues. V was trimmed by 4 bases and J by 4 bases, leaving 17 bases between them. The CDR3 coding sequence is TGTGCCAGCAGCCGGGGTTTGGAAGTGCTCACCGGGGAGCTGTTTTTT. Protein product: CASSRGLEVLTGELFF.

This clone was recorded only once. The J gene is TRBJ2-6, the V gene TRBV19, with D perhaps matching TRBD1 (6 bases). The CDR3 extends over 18 amino acids. Between the trimmed V and J ends, which lost 3 bases and 2 bases, there was a span of 17 bases. Germline CDR1 LNHDA, CDR2 SQIVND (reference sequence). In DNA form, the CDR3 reads TGTGCCAGTAGTATCCCCAGACAGGTCGGCACTGGGGCCAACGTCCTGACTTTC. Its translation: CASSIPRQVGTGANVLTF. Complete variable domain (other parts from reference TRBV19 and TRBJ2-6): DGGITQSPKYLFRKEGQNVTLSCEQNLNHDAMYWYRQDPGQGLRLIYYSQIVNDFQKGDIAEGYSVSREKKESFPLTVTSAQKNPTAFYLCASSIPRQVGTGANVLTFGAGSRLTVL.

V is TRBV15 and J is TRBJ2-5, with no clear D. Germline CDR1 reads LNHNV; CDR2 reads YYDKDF (reference sequence). This CDR3 comprises 16 residues. The V gene lost 0 bases and the J gene lost 1 base, with 12 bases spanning the gap. CDR3 in DNA: TGTGCCACCAGCAGAGATCGAGGTACGGTCCAAGAGACCCAGTACTTC. It specifies CATSRDRGTVQETQYF.

V gene TRBV5-4 combines with J gene TRBJ2-7, with TRBD1 matching over 7 bases. With 2 bases clipped from V and 3 bases from J, the junction kept 11 bases outside the gene matches. CDR1 is SGHNT and CDR2 is YYREEE in the germline V gene (reference sequence). The CDR3 length is 16 residues. CDR3 sequence reads: CASSFGKTGSGYEQYF. DNA of the CDR3: TGTGCCAGCAGCTTCGGTAAGACAGGGAGCGGCTACGAGCAGTACTTC.

V gene TRBV27 combines with J gene TRBJ2-1; 7 nucleotides line up with TRBD2. Germline V gene data show CDR1 as MNHEY and CDR2 as SMNVEV (reference sequence). This CDR3 has 16 residues. J lost 6 bases, V lost 2 bases, and 10 bases had no gene match. The CDR3 bases are TGTGCCAGCAGTTTAAGTTTGGCGGGAGTGCGCAATGAGCAGTTCTTC. It is translated as CASSLSLAGVRNEQFF.

The chain employs TRBV4-2 and TRBJ1-4; no clear D. This CDR3 spans 15 amino acids. V lost 0 bases and J lost 13, with 18 bases in between. From germline, CDR1 is LGHNA and CDR2 YNFKEQ. In DNA form, the CDR3 reads TGTGCCAGCAGCCAAGATAGGCCGGTCCGGGATGGACTGTTTTTT. This codes for CASSQDRPVRDGLFF.

This sequence joins TRBV10-3 and TRBJ2-3; 7 nucleotides agree with TRBD1. The germline V gene has CDR1 ENHRY and CDR2 SYGVKD. V was pared by 11 bases and J by 1 base, with 21 bases of the junction left unmatched. This CDR3 has 18 amino acids. The CDR3 nucleotides read TGTGCCCCTTGGGACAGTCCCCCTGGGGTCGGTGGCACAGATACGCAGTATTTT. Translated, it gives CAPWDSPPGVGGTDTQYF.

The chain links TRBV27 to TRBJ2-2, with D tentatively TRBD2 (6 bases). CDR1 and CDR2 (germline): MNHEY, SMNVEV (reference sequence). Trimming pared 2 bases from V and 4 bases from J, leaving 17 bases between. The CDR3 loop spans 17 amino acids. The CDR3 bases are TGTGCCAGCAGTTTAGTGTTAACGGGGGTTGGCACCGGGGAGCTGTTTTTT. Encoded protein: CASSLVLTGVGTGELFF.

CDR3 sequence (DNA): TGTGCCAGCAGCACAGGGCCCTATTACAATGAGCAGTTCTTC. Translation: CASSTGPYYNEQFF. The chain joins TRBV6-4 to TRBJ2-1, with D possibly being TRBD1 (6 bases). The CDR3 is 14 amino acids. Germline values: CDR1 MRHNA, CDR2 SNTAGT. Trimming stripped 6 bases from V and 4 bases from J, with 13 bases between.

V is TRBV29-1 and J is TRBJ2-7, with D possibly being TRBD2 (5 bases). This CDR3 contains 13 residues. V lost 3 bases and J 3 bases, leaving 12 bases between the germline ends. Germline assignment: CDR1 SQVTM and CDR2 ANQGSEA. The CDR3 bases are TGCAGCGTTGAGACGACTATCGACTACGAGCAGTACTTC. This codes for CSVETTIDYEQYF.

The V gene is TRBV7-2, the J gene TRBJ2-6; perhaps TRBD2 as D (5 bases). This CDR3 comprises 18 residues. The germline CDR1 and CDR2 sequences are SGHTA and FQGNSA. The V gene lost 3 bases and the J gene lost 0 bases, with 15 bases spanning the gap. CDR3 nucleotide sequence: TGTGCCAGCAGCTTTCGTCGGGGTCTTAGCTCTGGGGCCAACGTCCTGACTTTC. Protein sequence: CASSFRRGLSSGANVLTF.

V gene TRBV19 combines with J gene TRBJ2-7, with D perhaps matching TRBD1 (5 bases). This CDR3 contains 15 residues. Trimming cost V 0 bases and J 4 bases, with 13 bases left between them. CDR1 LNHDA and CDR2 SQIVND come from the germline V gene (reference sequence). CDR3 region: CASSIDLARVYEQYF. CDR3 DNA: TGTGCCAGTAGTATAGATTTGGCCAGGGTGTACGAGCAGTACTTC. Complete variable domain (other parts from reference TRBV19 and TRBJ2-7): DGGITQSPKYLFRKEGQNVTLSCEQNLNHDAMYWYRQDPGQGLRLIYYSQIVNDFQKGDIAEGYSVSREKKESFPLTVTSAQKNPTAFYLCASSIDLARVYEQYFGPGTRLTVT.

V and J are TRBV7-9 and TRBJ2-7; 7 positions agree with TRBD2. The V segment lost 4 bases and the J segment 3 bases; nucleotides outside the gene matches: 3. The CDR3 extends over 13 amino acids. Germline CDR1 reads SEHNR; CDR2 reads FQNEAQ (reference sequence). The CDR3 coding sequence is TGTGCCAGCAGCTATGGACTAGACTACGAGCAGTACTTC. Its protein is CASSYGLDYEQYF.

The rearrangement joins TRBV5-5 to TRBJ2-6, with a weak D call TRBD1 (5 bases). The V gene's germline CDR1 is SGHKS and CDR2 YYEKEE (reference sequence). The V end lost 4 bases, the J end lost 4 bases, and 9 bases lay between the germline ends. The CDR3 has 14 amino acids. CDR3 amino acids: CASSQGAGANVLTF. The CDR3 nucleotides read TGTGCCAGCAGCCAAGGGGCGGGGGCCAACGTCCTGACTTTC. Complete variable domain (other parts from reference TRBV5-5 and TRBJ2-6): DAGVTQSPTHLIKTRGQQVTLRCSPISGHKSVSWYQQVLGQGPQFIFQYYEKEERGRGNFPDRFSARQFPNYSSELNVNALLLGDSALYLCASSQGAGANVLTFGAGSRLTVL.

The chain has TRBV19 and TRBJ2-2; D is possibly TRBD2 (6 bases). V was cut by 8 bases and J by 9 bases, with 16 bases left in between. The CDR3 length is 13 residues. The germline CDR1 and CDR2 sequences are LNHDA and SQIVND (reference sequence). The CDR3 loop is CASSSFRGRELFF. For the CDR3, the DNA is TGTGCCAGTTCTAGTTTTCGCGGGAGGGAGCTGTTTTTT.

Remarks on this clone: The sample holds other DNA sequences that translate to the same CDR3. This chain joins TRBV5-6 and TRBJ2-3; no firm D call. V gave up 2 bases and J gave up 6 bases, with 4 bases separating them. Germline CDR1 and CDR2: SGHDT and YYEEEE. The CDR3 covers 11 residues. CDR3 sequence (DNA): TGTGCCAGCAGCTTATCGGATACGCAGTATTTT. Translated: CASSLSDTQYF.

The V call is TRBV5-6, the J call TRBJ1-1; D gene ambiguous. Trimming took 0 bases from V and 12 from J, leaving 12 bases between them. Germline V gene sequence: CDR1 SGHDT, CDR2 YYEEEE. This CDR3 contains 12 residues. The CDR3 nucleotides are TGTGCCAGCAGCTTGGCGGTCGGTGTATCTTTCTTT. Translated: CASSLAVGVSFF.